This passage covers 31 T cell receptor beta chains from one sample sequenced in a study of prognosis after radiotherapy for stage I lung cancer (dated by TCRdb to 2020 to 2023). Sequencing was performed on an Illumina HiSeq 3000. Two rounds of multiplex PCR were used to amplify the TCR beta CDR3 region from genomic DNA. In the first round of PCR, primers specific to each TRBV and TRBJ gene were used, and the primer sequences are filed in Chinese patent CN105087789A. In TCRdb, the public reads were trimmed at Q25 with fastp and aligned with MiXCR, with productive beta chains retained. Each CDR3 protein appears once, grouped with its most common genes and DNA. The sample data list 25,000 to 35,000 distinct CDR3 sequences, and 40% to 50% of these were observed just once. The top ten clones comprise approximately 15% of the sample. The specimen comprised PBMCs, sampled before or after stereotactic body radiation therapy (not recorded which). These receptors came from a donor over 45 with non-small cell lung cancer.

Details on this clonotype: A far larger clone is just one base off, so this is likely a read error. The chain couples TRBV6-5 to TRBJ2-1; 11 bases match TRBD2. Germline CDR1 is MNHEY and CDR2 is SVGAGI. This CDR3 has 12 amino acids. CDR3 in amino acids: CASGTSGREHFF. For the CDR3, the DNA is TGTGCCAGTGGGACTAGCGGACGTGAGCATTTCTTC.

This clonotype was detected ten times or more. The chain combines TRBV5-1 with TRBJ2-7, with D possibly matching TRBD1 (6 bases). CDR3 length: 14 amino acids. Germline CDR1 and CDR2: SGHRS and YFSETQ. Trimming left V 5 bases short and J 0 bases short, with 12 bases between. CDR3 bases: TGCGCCAGCAGTCGGGACACCACCTCCTACGAGCAGTACTTC. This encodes CASSRDTTSYEQYF.

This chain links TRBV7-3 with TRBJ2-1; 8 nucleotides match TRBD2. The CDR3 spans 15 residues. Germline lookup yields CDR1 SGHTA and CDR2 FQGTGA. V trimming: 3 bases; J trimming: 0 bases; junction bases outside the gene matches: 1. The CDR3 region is CASSLTSVSYNEQFF. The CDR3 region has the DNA TGTGCCAGCAGCTTGACTAGCGTCTCCTACAATGAGCAGTTCTTC.

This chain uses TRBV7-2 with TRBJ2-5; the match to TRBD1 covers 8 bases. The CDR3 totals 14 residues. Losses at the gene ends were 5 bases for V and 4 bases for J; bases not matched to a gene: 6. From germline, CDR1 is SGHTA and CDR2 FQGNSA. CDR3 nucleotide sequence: TGTGCCAGCAGCCCGATAGACAGGGGAGAGACCCAGTACTTC. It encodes CASSPIDRGETQYF.

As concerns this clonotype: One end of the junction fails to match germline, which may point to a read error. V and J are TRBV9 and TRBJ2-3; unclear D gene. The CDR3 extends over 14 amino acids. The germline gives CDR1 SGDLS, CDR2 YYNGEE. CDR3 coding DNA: TGTGCCAGCACAACGCGCGTCCAAACCGATAAGCAGTATTTT. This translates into CASTTRVQTDKQYF.

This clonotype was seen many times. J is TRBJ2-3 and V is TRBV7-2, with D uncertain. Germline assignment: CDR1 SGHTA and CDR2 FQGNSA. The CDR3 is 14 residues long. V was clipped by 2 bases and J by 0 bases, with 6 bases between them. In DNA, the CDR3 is TGTGCCAGCAGCTTATACTCGAGCACAGATACGCAGTATTTT. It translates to CASSLYSSTDTQYF.

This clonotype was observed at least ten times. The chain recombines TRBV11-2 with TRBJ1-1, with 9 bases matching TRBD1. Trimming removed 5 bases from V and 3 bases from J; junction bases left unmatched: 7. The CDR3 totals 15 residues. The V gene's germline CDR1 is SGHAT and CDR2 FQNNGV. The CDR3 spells CASSTPTGGDTEAFF. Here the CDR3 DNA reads TGTGCCAGCAGCACCCCGACAGGGGGGGACACTGAAGCTTTCTTT. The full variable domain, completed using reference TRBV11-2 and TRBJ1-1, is EAGVAQSPRYKIIEKRQSVAFWCNPISGHATLYWYQQILGQGPKLLIQFQNNGVVDDSQLPKDRFSAERLKGVDSTLKIQPAKLEDSAVYLCASSTPTGGDTEAFFGQGTRLTVV.

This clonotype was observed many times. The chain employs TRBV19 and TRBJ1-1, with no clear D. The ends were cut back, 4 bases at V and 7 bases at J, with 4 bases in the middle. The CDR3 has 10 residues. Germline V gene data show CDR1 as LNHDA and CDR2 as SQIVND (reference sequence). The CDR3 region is CASSRFEAFF. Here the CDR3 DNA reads TGTGCCAGTAGTAGGTTTGAAGCTTTCTTT.

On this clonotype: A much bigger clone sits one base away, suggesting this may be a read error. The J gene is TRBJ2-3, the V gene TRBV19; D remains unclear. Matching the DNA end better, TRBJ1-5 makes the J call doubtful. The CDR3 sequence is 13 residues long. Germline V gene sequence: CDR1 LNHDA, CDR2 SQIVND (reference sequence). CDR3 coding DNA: TGTGCCACCCAACGCTCTGGCGGGGATAAGCAGCATTTT. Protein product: CATQRSGGDKQHF.

This chain's CDR3 is CASRDLDRGNQPRHF. The CDR3 DNA reads TGTGCCAGCAGGGACCTGGACCGGGGCAATCAGCCCCGTCATTTT. This chain uses TRBV12-3 or TRBV12-4 with TRBJ1-5; tentatively, D is TRBD1 (5 bases). V lost 6 bases, J lost 16 bases, and 28 bases lay in between. This CDR3 is 15 amino acids long.

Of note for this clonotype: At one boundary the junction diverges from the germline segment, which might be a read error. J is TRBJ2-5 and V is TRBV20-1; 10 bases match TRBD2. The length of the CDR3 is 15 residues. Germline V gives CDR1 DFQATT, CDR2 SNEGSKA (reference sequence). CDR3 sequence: CSARGASGSKENQYF. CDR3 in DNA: TGCAGTGCTAGAGGGGCTAGCGGGAGTAAGGAGAACCAGTACTTC.

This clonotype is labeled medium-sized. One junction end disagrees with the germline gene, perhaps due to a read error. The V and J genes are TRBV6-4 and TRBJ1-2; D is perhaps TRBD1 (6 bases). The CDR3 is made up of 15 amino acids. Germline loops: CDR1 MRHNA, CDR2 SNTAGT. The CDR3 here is CASSYSNRANYGYTF. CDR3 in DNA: TGTGCCAGCAGTTACTCGAACAGGGCCAACTATGGCTACACCTTC.

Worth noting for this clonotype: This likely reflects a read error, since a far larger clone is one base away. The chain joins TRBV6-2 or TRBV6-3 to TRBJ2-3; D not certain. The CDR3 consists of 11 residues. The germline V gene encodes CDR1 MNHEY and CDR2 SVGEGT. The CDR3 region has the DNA TGTGTCAGCAGTCAGCTTAACGCGCAGTATTTT. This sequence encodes CVSSQLNAQYF.

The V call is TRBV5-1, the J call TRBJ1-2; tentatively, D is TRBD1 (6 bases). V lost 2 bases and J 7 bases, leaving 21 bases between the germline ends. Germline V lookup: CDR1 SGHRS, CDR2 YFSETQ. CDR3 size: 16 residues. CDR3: CASSFTGGALVFGYTF. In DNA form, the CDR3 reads TGCGCCAGCAGCTTCACTGGGGGGGCCTTGGTTTTTGGCTACACCTTC.

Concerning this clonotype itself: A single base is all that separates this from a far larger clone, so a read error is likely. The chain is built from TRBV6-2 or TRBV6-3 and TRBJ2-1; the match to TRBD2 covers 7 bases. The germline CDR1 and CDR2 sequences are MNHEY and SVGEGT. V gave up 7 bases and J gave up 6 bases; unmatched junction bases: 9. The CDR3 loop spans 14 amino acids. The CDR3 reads CASMPLGGVNEQFF. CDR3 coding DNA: TGTGCCAGCATGCCACTGGGGGGGGTCAATGAGCAGTTCTTC.

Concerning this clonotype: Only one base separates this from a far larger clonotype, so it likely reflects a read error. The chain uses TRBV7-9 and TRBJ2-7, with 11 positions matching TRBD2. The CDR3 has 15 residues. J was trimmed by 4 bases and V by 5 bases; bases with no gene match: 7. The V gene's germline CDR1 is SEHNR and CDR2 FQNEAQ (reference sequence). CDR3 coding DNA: TGTGCCAGCAGCCCCACTAGCGGGAGTGTGTACGAGCAGTACTTC. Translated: CASSPTSGSVYEQYF.

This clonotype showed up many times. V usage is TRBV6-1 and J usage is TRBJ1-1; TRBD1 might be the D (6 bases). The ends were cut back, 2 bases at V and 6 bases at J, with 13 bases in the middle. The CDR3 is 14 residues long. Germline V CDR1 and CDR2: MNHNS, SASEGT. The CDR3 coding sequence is TGTGCCAGCAGTGAAAATACAGGGTGGGCTGAAGCTTTCTTT. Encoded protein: CASSENTGWAEAFF.

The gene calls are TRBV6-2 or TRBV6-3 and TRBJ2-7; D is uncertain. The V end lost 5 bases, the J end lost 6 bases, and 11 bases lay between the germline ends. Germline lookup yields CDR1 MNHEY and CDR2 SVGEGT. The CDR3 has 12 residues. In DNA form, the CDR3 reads TGTGCCAGCAGTCGCTATGAGTCCGAGCAGTACTTC. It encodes CASSRYESEQYF.

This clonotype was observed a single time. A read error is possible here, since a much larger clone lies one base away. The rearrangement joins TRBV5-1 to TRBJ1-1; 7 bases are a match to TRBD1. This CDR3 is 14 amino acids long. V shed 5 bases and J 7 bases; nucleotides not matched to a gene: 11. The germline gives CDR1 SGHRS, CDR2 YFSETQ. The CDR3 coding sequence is TGCGCCAGCAGTTCCCAGGGGGTTTGGGATGAAGCTTTCTTT. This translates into CASSSQGVWDEAFF.

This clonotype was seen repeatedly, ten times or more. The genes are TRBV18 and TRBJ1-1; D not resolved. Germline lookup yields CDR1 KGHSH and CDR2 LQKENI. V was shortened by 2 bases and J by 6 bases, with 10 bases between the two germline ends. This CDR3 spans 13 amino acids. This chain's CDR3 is CASSPLAGSEAFF. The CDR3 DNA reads TGTGCCAGCTCACCATTGGCAGGTTCTGAAGCTTTCTTT.

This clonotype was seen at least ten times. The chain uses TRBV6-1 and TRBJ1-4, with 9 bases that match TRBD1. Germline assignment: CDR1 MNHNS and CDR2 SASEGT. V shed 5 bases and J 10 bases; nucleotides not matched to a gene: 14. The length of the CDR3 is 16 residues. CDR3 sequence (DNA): TGTGCCAGCAGTCCTTCTTACGGGACAGGGCAGGGAAAACTGTTTTTT. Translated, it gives CASSPSYGTGQGKLFF.

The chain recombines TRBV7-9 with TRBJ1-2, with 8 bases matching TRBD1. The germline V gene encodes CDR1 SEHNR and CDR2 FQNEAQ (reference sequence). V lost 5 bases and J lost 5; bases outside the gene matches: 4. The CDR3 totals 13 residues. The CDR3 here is CASSPGTGYGYTF. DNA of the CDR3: TGTGCCAGCAGCCCCGGGACAGGTTATGGCTACACCTTC.

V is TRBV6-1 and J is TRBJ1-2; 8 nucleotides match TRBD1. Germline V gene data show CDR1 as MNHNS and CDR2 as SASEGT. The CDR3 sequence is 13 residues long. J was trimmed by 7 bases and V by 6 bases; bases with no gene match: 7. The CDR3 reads CASRPGGRGGYTF. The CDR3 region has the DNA TGTGCCAGCAGACCAGGGGGCCGGGGTGGCTACACCTTC.

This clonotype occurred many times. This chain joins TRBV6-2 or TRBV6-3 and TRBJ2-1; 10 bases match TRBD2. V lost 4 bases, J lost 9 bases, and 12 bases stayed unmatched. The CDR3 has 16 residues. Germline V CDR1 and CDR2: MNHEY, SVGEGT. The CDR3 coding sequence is TGTGCCAGCAGTTGGGATAGCGGGAGGCCCCTAACTGAGCAGTTCTTC. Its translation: CASSWDSGRPLTEQFF.

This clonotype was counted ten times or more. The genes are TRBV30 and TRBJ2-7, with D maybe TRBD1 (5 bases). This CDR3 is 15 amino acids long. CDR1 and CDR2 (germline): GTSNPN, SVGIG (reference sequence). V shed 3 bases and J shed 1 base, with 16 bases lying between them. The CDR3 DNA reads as TGTGCCTGGAGCGATGCCAGGGTACTTTCCTACGAGCAGTACTTC. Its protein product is CAWSDARVLSYEQYF.

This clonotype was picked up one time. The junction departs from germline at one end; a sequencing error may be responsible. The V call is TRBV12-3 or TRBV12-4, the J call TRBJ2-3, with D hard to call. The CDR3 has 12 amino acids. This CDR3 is CASSPYTDKQYF. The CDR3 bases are TGTGCCAGTAGTCCCTACACAGATAAGCAGTATTTT.

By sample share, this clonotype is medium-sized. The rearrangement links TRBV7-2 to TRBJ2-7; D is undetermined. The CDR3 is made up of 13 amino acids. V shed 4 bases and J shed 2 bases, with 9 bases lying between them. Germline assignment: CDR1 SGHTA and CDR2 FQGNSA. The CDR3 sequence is CASSYYSPYEQYF. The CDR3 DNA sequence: TGTGCCAGCAGCTACTACAGTCCCTACGAGCAGTACTTC.

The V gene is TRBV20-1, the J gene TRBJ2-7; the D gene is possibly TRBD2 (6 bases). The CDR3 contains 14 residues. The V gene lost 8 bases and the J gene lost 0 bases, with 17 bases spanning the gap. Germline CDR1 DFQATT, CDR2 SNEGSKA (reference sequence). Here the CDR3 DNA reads TGCAGTTCCAGAGGCGGGACTTACTCCTACGAGCAGTACTTC. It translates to CSSRGGTYSYEQYF.

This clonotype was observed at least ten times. The CDR3 region has the DNA TGTGCCAGCAGCCTCCTAGCGGGAGGGCCATCCTACAATGAGCAGTTCTTC. It encodes CASSLLAGGPSYNEQFF. The chain employs TRBV7-6 and TRBJ2-1; 12 positions agree with TRBD2. The CDR3 covers 17 residues. J was trimmed by 1 base and V by 5 bases; bases with no gene match: 6. CDR1 is SGHVS and CDR2 is FNYEAQ in the germline V gene.

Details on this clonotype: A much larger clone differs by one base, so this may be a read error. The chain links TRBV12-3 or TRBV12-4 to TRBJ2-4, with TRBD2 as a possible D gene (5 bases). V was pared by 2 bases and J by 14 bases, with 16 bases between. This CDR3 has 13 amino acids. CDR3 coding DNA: TGTGCCAGCAGTTTAAGCGCGGGTACGGATAAGTACTTC. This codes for CASSLSAGTDKYF.

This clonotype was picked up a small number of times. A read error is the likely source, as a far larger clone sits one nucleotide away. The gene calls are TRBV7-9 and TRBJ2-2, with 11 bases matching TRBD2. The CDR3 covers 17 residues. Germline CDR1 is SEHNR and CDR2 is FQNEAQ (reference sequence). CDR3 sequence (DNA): TGTGCCAGCAGCCCGGGGGCTAGCGGGAGGTTCACCGGGGAGCTGCTTTTT. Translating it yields CASSPGASGRFTGELLF.